This TCR beta chain emerged from a study of T cell repertoires and HLA-DP antigens. As for the study in general: Pre-culture CD4+ samples used around 1,200 ng DNA versus around 220 ng for CD137+CD4+ sorts.

The V and J ends lost 6 bases and 8 bases, in that order; junction bases with no gene match: 9. CDR1 is MDHEN, CDR2 SYDVKM, per germline. This CDR3 comprises 13 residues. The PCR primers covered 54 TRBV and 13 TRBJ segments. The table came from immunoSEQ multiplex PCR; TCRdb's copy has only in-frame clones and leaves some out. The sample yields about 120,000 clones, roughly 92% seen once. As to this clone: The target antigen is unknown.

The sequenced sample was CD4+ T cells from PBMCs. This sequence joins TRBV28 and TRBJ1-2; 7 nucleotides agree with TRBD1. The source is a young woman in good health and CMV-seronegative. CDR3 protein: CASRIDRVRGYTF. The CDR3 region has the DNA TGTGCCAGCAGGATAGACAGGGTGCGCGGCTACACCTTC.